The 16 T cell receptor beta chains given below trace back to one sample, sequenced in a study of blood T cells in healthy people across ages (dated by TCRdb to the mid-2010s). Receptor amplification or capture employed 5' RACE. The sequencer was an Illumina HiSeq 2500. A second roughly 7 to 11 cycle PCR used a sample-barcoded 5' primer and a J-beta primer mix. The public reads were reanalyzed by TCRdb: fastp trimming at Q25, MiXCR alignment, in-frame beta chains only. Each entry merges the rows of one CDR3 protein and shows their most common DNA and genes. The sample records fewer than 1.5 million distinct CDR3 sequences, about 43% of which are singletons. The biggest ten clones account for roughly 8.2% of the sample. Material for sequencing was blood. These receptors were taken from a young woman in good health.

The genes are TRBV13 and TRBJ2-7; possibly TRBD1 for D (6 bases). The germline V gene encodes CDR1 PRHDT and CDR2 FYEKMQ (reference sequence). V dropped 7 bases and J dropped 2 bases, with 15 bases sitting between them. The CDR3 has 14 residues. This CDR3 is CASKWGRGPYEQYF. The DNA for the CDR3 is TGTGCCAGCAAATGGGGCAGGGGACCCTACGAGCAGTACTTC.

For the CDR3, the DNA is TGTGCCAGCAGCGGGGGACTAGTGAGCTCAGATACGCAGTATTTT. This gives the protein CASSGGLVSSDTQYF. The V call is TRBV11-2, the J call TRBJ2-3, with 8 bases lining up with TRBD2. There are 15 residues in the CDR3. Germline loops: CDR1 SGHAT, CDR2 FQNNGV. V shed 5 bases, J shed 4 bases, and the junction held 8 bases outside the gene matches.

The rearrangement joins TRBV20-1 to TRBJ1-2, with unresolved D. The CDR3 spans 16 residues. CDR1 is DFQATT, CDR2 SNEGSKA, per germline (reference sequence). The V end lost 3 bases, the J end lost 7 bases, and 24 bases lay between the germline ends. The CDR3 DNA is TGCAGTGCTAGTCGGGCCGGGGAGGTCGATCGGTTTGGCTACACCTTC. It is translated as CSASRAGEVDRFGYTF.

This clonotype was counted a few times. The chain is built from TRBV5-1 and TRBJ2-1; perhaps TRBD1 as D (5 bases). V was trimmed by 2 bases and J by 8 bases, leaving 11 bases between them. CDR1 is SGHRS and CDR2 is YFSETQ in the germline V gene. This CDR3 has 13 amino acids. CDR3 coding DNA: TGCGCCAGCAGCTTAGACAGACCGTATGAGCAGTTCTTC. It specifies CASSLDRPYEQFF.

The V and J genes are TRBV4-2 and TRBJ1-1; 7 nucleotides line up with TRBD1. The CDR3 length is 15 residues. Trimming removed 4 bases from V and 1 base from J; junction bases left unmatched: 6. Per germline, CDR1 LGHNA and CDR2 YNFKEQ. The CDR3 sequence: CASSPGQATNTEAFF. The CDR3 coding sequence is TGTGCCAGCAGCCCAGGACAGGCCACGAACACTGAAGCTTTCTTT.

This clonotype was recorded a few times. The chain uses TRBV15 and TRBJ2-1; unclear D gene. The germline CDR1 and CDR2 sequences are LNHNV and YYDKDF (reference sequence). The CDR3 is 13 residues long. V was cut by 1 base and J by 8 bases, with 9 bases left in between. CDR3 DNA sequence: TGTGCCACCAGCAGAGGTGCACGCGATGAGCAGTTCTTC. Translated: CATSRGARDEQFF.

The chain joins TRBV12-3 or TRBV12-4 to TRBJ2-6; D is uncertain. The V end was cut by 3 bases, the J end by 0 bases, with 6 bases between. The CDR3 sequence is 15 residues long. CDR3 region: CASSFGFSGANVLTF. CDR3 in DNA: TGTGCCAGCAGTTTTGGTTTCTCTGGGGCCAACGTCCTGACTTTC.

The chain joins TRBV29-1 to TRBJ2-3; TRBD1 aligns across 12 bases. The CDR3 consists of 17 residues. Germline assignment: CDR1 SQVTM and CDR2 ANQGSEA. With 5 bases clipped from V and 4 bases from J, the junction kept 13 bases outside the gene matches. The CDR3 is CSVLRYPGTGGADTQYF. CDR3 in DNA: TGCAGCGTTCTCCGATATCCCGGGACAGGGGGCGCAGATACGCAGTATTTT.

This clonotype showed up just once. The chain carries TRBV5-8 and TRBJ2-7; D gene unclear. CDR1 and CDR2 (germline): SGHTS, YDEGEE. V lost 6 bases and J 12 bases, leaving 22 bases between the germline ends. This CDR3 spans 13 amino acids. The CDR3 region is CASNPTLGRGLYF. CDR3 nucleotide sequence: TGTGCCAGCAACCCGACACTGGGCCGAGGCCTGTACTTC.

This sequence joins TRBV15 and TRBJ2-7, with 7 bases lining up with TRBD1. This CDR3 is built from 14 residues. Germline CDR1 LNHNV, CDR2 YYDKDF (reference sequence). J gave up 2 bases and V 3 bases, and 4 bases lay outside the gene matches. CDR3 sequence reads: CATSSGTATYEQYF. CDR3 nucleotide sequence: TGTGCCACCAGCAGTGGGACAGCTACCTACGAGCAGTACTTC.

The CDR3 here is CASSEWWNTEAFF. The CDR3 DNA is TGCGCCAGCAGTGAATGGTGGAACACTGAAGCTTTCTTT. The genes are TRBV10-1 and TRBJ1-1, with D unresolved. In germline, CDR1 is WNHNN, CDR2 SYGVQD (reference sequence). The V and J ends lost 3 bases and 1 base respectively, with 6 bases between them. The CDR3 loop spans 13 amino acids.

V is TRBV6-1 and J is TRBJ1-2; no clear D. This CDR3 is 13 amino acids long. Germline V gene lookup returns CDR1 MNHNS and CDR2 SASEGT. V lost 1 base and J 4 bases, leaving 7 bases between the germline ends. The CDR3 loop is CASSEEFSYGYTF. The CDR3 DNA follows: TGTGCCAGCAGTGAAGAATTTAGCTATGGCTACACCTTC.

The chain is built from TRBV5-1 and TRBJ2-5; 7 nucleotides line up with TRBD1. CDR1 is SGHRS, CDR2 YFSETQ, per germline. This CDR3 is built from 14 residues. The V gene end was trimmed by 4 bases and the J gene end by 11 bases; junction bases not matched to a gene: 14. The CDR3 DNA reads TGCGCCAGCAGCCGACAGGGTCCGGCTCATGAGCAGTACTTC. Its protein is CASSRQGPAHEQYF.

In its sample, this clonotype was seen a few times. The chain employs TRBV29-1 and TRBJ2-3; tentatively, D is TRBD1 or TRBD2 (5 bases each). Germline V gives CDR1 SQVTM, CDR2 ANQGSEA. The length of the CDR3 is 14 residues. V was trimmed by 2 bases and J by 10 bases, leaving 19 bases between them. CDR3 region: CSVEPGLDPLPQYF. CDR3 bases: TGCAGCGTTGAACCGGGGCTAGATCCTCTTCCGCAGTATTTT.

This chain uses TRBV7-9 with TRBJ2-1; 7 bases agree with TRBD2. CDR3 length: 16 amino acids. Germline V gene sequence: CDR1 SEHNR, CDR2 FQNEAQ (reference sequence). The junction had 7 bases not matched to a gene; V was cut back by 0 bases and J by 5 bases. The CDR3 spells CASSLAKLADNNEQFF. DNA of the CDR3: TGTGCCAGCAGCTTAGCTAAGCTAGCGGACAACAATGAGCAGTTCTTC. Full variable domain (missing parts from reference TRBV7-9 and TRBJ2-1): DTGVSQNPRHKITKRGQNVTFRCDPISEHNRLYWYRQTLGQGPEFLTYFQNEAQLEKSRLLSDRFSAERPKGSFSTLEIQRTEQGDSAMYLCASSLAKLADNNEQFFGPGTRLTVL.

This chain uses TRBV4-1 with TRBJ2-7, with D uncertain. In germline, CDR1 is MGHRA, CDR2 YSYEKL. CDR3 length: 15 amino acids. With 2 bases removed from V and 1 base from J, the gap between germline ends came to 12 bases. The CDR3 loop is CASSQSLSRSYEQYF. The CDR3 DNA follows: TGCGCCAGCAGCCAAAGCCTTTCACGATCCTACGAGCAGTACTTC.